The next 12 T cell receptor beta chains were all read from a single sample in a study of post-analysis software for immune sequencing data. Study outcomes and limitations: Patients had higher frequencies than controls of about five TRBV segments, including TRBV5-6, TRBV5-1 and TRBV20-1.

These receptors' targets are unknown. Every TCR beta cDNA library bore unique molecular identifiers. TCRdb reanalysed the PCR reads using MiXCR and keeps one entry per CDR3 protein. The repertoire has 150,000 to 200,000 distinct CDR3 sequences, approximately 31% of them found once; the top ten carry approximately 1.6%. Source material: blood. The origin of the receptors is a girl aged 10 to 17 with multiple sclerosis.

This rearrangement joins TRBV12-3 or TRBV12-4 to TRBJ2-5; D is perhaps TRBD1 or TRBD2 (5 bases each). The CDR3 has 13 residues. The V end was cut by 3 bases, the J end by 5 bases, with 10 bases between. CDR3: CASSFQGPETQYF. The CDR3 region has the DNA TGTGCCAGCAGTTTTCAGGGACCCGAGACCCAGTACTTC.

The V and J genes are TRBV2 and TRBJ1-4; D remains ambiguous. Germline V gene data show CDR1 as SNHLY and CDR2 as FYNNEI. Trimming stripped 5 bases from V and 0 bases from J, with 7 bases between. This CDR3 spans 14 amino acids. The DNA of the CDR3 is TGTGCCAGCAGTTACCAGGCAACTAATGAAAAACTGTTTTTT. This sequence encodes CASSYQATNEKLFF.

J is TRBJ2-7 and V is TRBV11-2; possibly TRBD2 for D (5 bases). Germline CDR1 and CDR2: SGHAT and FQNNGV. Trimming took off 5 bases at V and 7 bases at J, with 21 bases between the two ends. The CDR3 is 15 amino acids. CDR3 nucleotides: TGTGCCAGCAGCCCGACGAGCGGCGCCTACAATGAGCAGTACTTC. This codes for CASSPTSGAYNEQYF.

This clonotype was counted a few times. This chain uses TRBV4-1 with TRBJ2-1, with D tentatively TRBD1 (6 bases). The CDR3 consists of 15 residues. The germline CDR1 and CDR2 sequences are MGHRA and YSYEKL. Trimming left V 2 bases short and J 6 bases short, with 14 bases between. The CDR3 DNA sequence: TGCGCCAGCAGCCAAATACAGGGAGAGGGCAATGAGCAGTTCTTC. As protein: CASSQIQGEGNEQFF.

This clonotype showed up many times. The chain couples TRBV15 to TRBJ2-1, with 8 bases that match TRBD2. The J segment lost 5 bases and the V segment lost 0 bases, leaving 3 bases of the junction unmatched. Germline V gene lookup returns CDR1 LNHNV and CDR2 YYDKDF (reference sequence). The CDR3 loop spans 15 amino acids. Written as DNA, the CDR3 is TGTGCCACCAGCAGAGACGGGAGGGCGGACAATGAGCAGTTCTTC. Translated: CATSRDGRADNEQFF.

This chain links TRBV30 with TRBJ2-5; possibly TRBD2 for D (5 bases). This CDR3 is 11 amino acids long. CDR1 is GTSNPN and CDR2 is SVGIG in the germline V gene (reference sequence). The CDR3 DNA reads TGTGCATCGGGGTCGCGGGTTGAGCAGTACTTC. Translated, it gives CASGSRVEQYF.

The rearrangement links TRBV7-2 to TRBJ1-5; the D is unclear. Germline CDR1 reads SGHTA; CDR2 reads FQGNSA. Trimming left V 2 bases short and J 1 base short, with 9 bases between. The CDR3 sequence is 15 residues long. Here the CDR3 reads CASSLTGESNQPQHF. The CDR3 DNA sequence: TGTGCCAGCAGCTTAACTGGGGAAAGCAATCAGCCCCAGCATTTT. The full variable domain, its missing parts supplied by reference TRBV7-2 and TRBJ1-5, is GAGVSQSPSNKVTEKGKDVELRCDPISGHTALYWYRQSLGQGLEFLIYFQGNSAPDKSGLPSDRFSAERTGGSVSTLTIQRTQQEDSAVYLCASSLTGESNQPQHFGDGTRLSIL.

At least ten counts were recorded for this clonotype. The chain is built from TRBV20-1 and TRBJ1-2; 10 positions match TRBD1. This CDR3 is built from 15 residues. With 7 bases clipped from V and 2 bases from J, the junction kept 10 bases outside the gene matches. In germline, CDR1 is DFQATT, CDR2 SNEGSKA (reference sequence). CDR3 in DNA: TGCAGTGTCACGGGACAGGGGAGATTAAACTATGGCTACACCTTC. It specifies CSVTGQGRLNYGYTF.

This clonotype was observed many times. The rearrangement joins TRBV6-2 or TRBV6-3 to TRBJ1-2, with D unclear. The V gene lost 5 bases and the J gene lost 5 bases, with 15 bases spanning the gap. Per the germline V gene, CDR1 is MNHEY and CDR2 is SVGEGT. CDR3 size: 14 residues. The CDR3 loop reads CASSNPVVQYGYTF. CDR3 DNA sequence: TGTGCCAGCAGTAACCCCGTAGTGCAGTATGGCTACACCTTC.

This clonotype was detected many times. The rearrangement uses TRBV20-1 and TRBJ2-1; 13 bases map to TRBD2. The V gene end was trimmed by 6 bases and the J gene end by 9 bases; junction bases not matched to a gene: 11. Germline CDR1 is DFQATT and CDR2 is SNEGSKA (reference sequence). CDR3 size: 15 residues. CDR3 in DNA: TGCAGTGCCAGCCCACTAGCGGGAGGGCTGGGTGAGCAGTTCTTC. As protein: CSASPLAGGLGEQFF.

A remark on this clonotype: The junction does not match germline at one end; this may be a read error. The chain links TRBV3-1 to TRBJ2-4; D tentatively reads TRBD1 or TRBD2 (5 bases each). Germline CDR1 is LGHDT and CDR2 is YNNKEL (reference sequence). This CDR3 contains 13 residues. The CDR3 DNA reads as TGTGCCAGCAGCCTTTCGGGACCTAACACTCAGTACTTC. Translating gives CASSLSGPNTQYF.

This clonotype came up a few times. This chain uses TRBV5-1 with TRBJ1-1; D not certain. The CDR3 has 14 residues. The V end was cut by 2 bases, the J end by 7 bases, with 15 bases between. Germline V gene data show CDR1 as SGHRS and CDR2 as YFSETQ. The DNA of the CDR3 is TGCGCCAGCAGCTTAAATATGCGCAATAATGAAGCTTTCTTT. Encoded protein: CASSLNMRNNEAFF.